The clone carrying this TCR beta chain was counted a few times. The antigen is not known. This sample was taken from a study of cytomegalovirus exposure and HLA in healthy donors. PCR used 60 Vbeta primers and 13 Jbeta primers. Repertoires were generated with immunoSEQ multiplex PCR, while TCRdb's copy carries only in-frame clones and drops some. The profile shows approximately 210,000 clones, about four fifths of them singletons. General study results and limits: Later analysis identified several of the most significant clusters that appeared linked to common viral pathogens. TCR beta sequences reportedly predicted most subjects' HLA-A and HLA-B alleles accurately. The authors later found TCR association rates varying by HLA locus, with DRB1 most and HLA-C fewest.

Per germline, CDR1 MNHEY and CDR2 SMNVEV (reference sequence). Losses at the gene ends were 2 bases for V and 3 bases for J; bases not matched to a gene: 2. This CDR3 is 15 amino acids long. The chain couples TRBV27 to TRBJ2-1; 9 nucleotides agree with TRBD2. Sequencing was done on a sample of PBMCs. The sequence derives from a man in his forties in good health and CMV-seropositive. CDR3 DNA: TGTGCCAGCAGTTTAGCGGGAGGGGTCTACAATGAGCAGTTCTTC. It specifies CASSLAGGVYNEQFF.